One sample yielded the 27 T cell receptor beta chains listed below, sequenced in a study of T cells after yellow fever vaccination. MiXCR, run by TCRdb on the 5' RACE reads, gives a single entry per CDR3 protein. The data hold over 300,000 distinct CDR3 sequences, with 3.6% observed a single time. The material was PBMCs, obtained on the day of the yellow fever booster vaccination. The receptors derive from a man younger than 35 who received the YFV17D yellow fever vaccine.

The sample holds many counts of this clonotype. This chain connects TRBV11-2 to TRBJ2-7; D unresolved. Germline-derived CDR1 and CDR2 are SGHAT and FQNNGV. The CDR3 runs to 15 residues. Between the trimmed V and J ends, which lost 0 bases and 1 base, there was a span of 10 bases. CDR3 nucleotide sequence: TGTGCCAGCAGCTTAGATGGTTTTGGTTCCTACGAGCAGTACTTC. Amino acid sequence: CASSLDGFGSYEQYF. The variable domain in full, completed from reference TRBV11-2 and TRBJ2-7, reads EAGVAQSPRYKIIEKRQSVAFWCNPISGHATLYWYQQILGQGPKLLIQFQNNGVVDDSQLPKDRFSAERLKGVDSTLKIQPAKLEDSAVYLCASSLDGFGSYEQYFGPGTRLTVT.

This clonotype was recorded at least ten times. The genes are TRBV15 and TRBJ2-1, with D maybe TRBD2 (6 bases). The CDR3 contains 14 residues. Germline values: CDR1 LNHNV, CDR2 YYDKDF (reference sequence). V was cut by 8 bases and J by 7 bases, with 18 bases left in between. The chain's CDR3 is CATRLLFRGNEQFF. In nucleotides, the CDR3 is TGTGCCACCCGCTTACTCTTTCGGGGGAATGAGCAGTTCTTC.

This clonotype was detected a few times. The V gene is TRBV30, the J gene TRBJ2-1; D not resolved. Germline assignment: CDR1 GTSNPN and CDR2 SVGIG (reference sequence). Trimming took 3 bases from V and 1 from J, leaving 7 bases between them. CDR3 length: 13 residues. The chain's CDR3 is CAWRRQSYNEQFF. CDR3 in DNA: TGTGCCTGGAGACGGCAATCCTACAATGAGCAGTTCTTC. The full variable domain, in which reference TRBV30 and TRBJ2-1 provide the parts outside the CDR3, is SQTIHQWPATLVQPVGSPLSLECTVEGTSNPNLYWYRQAAGRGLQLLFYSVGIGQISSEVPQNLSASRPQDRQFILSSKKLLLSDSGFYLCAWRRQSYNEQFFGPGTRLTVL.

This clonotype was observed many times. This chain joins TRBV7-2 and TRBJ1-2; 8 bases are shared with TRBD1. J was trimmed by 4 bases and V by 6 bases; bases with no gene match: 7. CDR3 size: 14 residues. Germline V gene sequence: CDR1 SGHTA, CDR2 FQGNSA. CDR3 residues: CASSVLQGVYGYTF. CDR3 DNA: TGTGCCAGCAGTGTCCTACAGGGGGTCTATGGCTACACCTTC.

V is TRBV10-3 and J is TRBJ2-1; TRBD2 matches 9 bases. CDR1 and CDR2 from the germline V gene are ENHRY and SYGVKD. CDR3 length: 14 amino acids. V lost 4 bases, J lost 4 bases, and 2 bases stayed unmatched. CDR3 DNA sequence: TGTGCCATCAGTGGACTAGCGGTATACAATGAGCAGTTCTTC. Translating gives CAISGLAVYNEQFF.

This clonotype was detected ten times or more. The V call is TRBV5-6, the J call TRBJ1-3, with D uncertain. The ends were cut back, 0 bases at V and 0 bases at J, with 7 bases in the middle. The CDR3 extends over 15 amino acids. Germline CDR1 and CDR2: SGHDT and YYEEEE. CDR3 nucleotides: TGTGCCAGCAGCTTGGCGCGGAGCTCTGGAAACACCATATATTTT. Protein: CASSLARSSGNTIYF.

In its sample, this clonotype was seen many times. The V call is TRBV20-1, the J call TRBJ2-7; 7 nucleotides agree with TRBD1. This CDR3 contains 16 residues. Germline CDR1 and CDR2: DFQATT and SNEGSKA (reference sequence). After removal of 3 bases from V and 1 base from J, the junction contained 12 bases not matched to a gene. CDR3 DNA: TGCAGTGCTAGCCAAGAGGGACAGATAGTGTCCTACGAGCAGTACTTC. Its translation: CSASQEGQIVSYEQYF.

Concerning this clonotype itself: Given a much more abundant clone one base away, this may be a read error. The genes are TRBV5-1 and TRBJ2-3, with D tentatively TRBD1 or TRBD2 (5 bases each). The CDR3 contains 16 residues. V gave up 2 bases and J gave up 4 bases, with 17 bases separating them. Germline-derived CDR1 and CDR2 are SGHRS and YFSETQ. As DNA, the CDR3 is TGCGCCAGCAGCTTCCATGAGGGGCGGGCCGCAGATACGCAGTATTTT. Translated: CASSFHEGRAADTQYF.

The sample holds a few counts of this clonotype. This chain uses TRBV19 with TRBJ2-1, with D perhaps matching TRBD1 (6 bases). Germline CDR1 and CDR2: LNHDA and SQIVND (reference sequence). CDR3 size: 15 residues. Deletions cut 4 bases from V and 0 bases from J, with 10 bases between. The CDR3 DNA reads TGTGCCAGTAGTAGGACAGTAAGCTCCTACAATGAGCAGTTCTTC. Its protein is CASSRTVSSYNEQFF.

J is TRBJ1-2 and V is TRBV5-1; perhaps TRBD1 as D (6 bases). Germline loops: CDR1 SGHRS, CDR2 YFSETQ. V lost 2 bases to trimming and J lost 8 bases, with 10 bases between them. The CDR3 is 12 amino acids. Here the CDR3 DNA reads TGCGCCAGCAGCTTACAGGGTGACGGCTACACCTTC. As protein: CASSLQGDGYTF.

This clonotype was seen a handful of times. This chain uses TRBV4-3 with TRBJ1-3, with a weak D call TRBD1 (6 bases). Deletions cut 0 bases from V and 0 bases from J, with 12 bases between. CDR3 length: 17 residues. The germline V gene has CDR1 LGHNA and CDR2 YSLEER. CDR3 sequence (DNA): TGCGCCAGCAGCCAAGATGCGAGGGGGGGCTCTGGAAACACCATATATTTT. Its protein is CASSQDARGGSGNTIYF.

This clonotype was observed at least ten times. V usage is TRBV7-9 and J usage is TRBJ2-5; the match to TRBD2 covers 9 bases. The CDR3 is 17 amino acids. Per the germline V gene, CDR1 is SEHNR and CDR2 is FQNEAQ (reference sequence). Trimming at V came to 2 bases and at J to 3 bases, leaving 10 bases not matched to a gene. Written as DNA, the CDR3 is TGTGCCAGCAGCTTATATGGGCGGGGGGGCCTGGAAGAGACCCAGTACTTC. It is translated as CASSLYGRGGLEETQYF.

This clonotype was detected many times. The chain is built from TRBV5-6 and TRBJ1-6, with 7 bases lining up with TRBD1. Looked up from germline, CDR1 is SGHDT and CDR2 is YYEEEE. This CDR3 has 16 amino acids. Trimming took 0 bases from V and 9 from J; bases not matched to a gene: 9. CDR3 sequence (DNA): TGTGCCAGCAGCTTGGCCGGGACAGAGATTTTTTCACCCCTCCACTTT. It translates to CASSLAGTEIFSPLHF.

This clonotype was detected ten times or more. The chain combines TRBV4-1 with TRBJ2-2; 8 nucleotides line up with TRBD2. The CDR3 covers 16 residues. Germline V gene lookup returns CDR1 MGHRA and CDR2 YSYEKL. V trimming: 1 base; J trimming: 6 bases; junction bases outside the gene matches: 7. CDR3 nucleotides: TGCGCCAGCAGCCAAGGAATTAGCGGGGACGCCGGGGAGCTGTTTTTT. Amino acid sequence: CASSQGISGDAGELFF.

This clonotype was counted a few times. J is TRBJ2-5 and V is TRBV5-1; the D is unclear. CDR1 and CDR2 (germline): SGHRS, YFSETQ. CDR3 length equals 15 residues. Trimming removed 0 bases from V and 1 base from J, with 10 bases in between. The CDR3 here is CASSLAAHSQETQYF. Here the CDR3 DNA reads TGCGCCAGCAGCTTGGCCGCCCATTCCCAAGAGACCCAGTACTTC.

This clonotype was seen at least ten times. The chain uses TRBV18 and TRBJ1-1; D uncertain. The CDR3 has 14 residues. In germline, CDR1 is KGHSH, CDR2 LQKENI. Trimming took 0 bases from V and 9 from J, leaving 14 bases between them. As DNA, the CDR3 is TGTGCCAGCTCACCACCGGGATACGGGGTGAAAGCTTTCTTT. Amino acids: CASSPPGYGVKAFF.

The sample holds a few counts of this clonotype. The CDR3 here is CASSQGTYGYTF. The CDR3 nucleotides read TGCGCCAGCAGCCAGGGGACTTATGGCTACACCTTC. The chain is built from TRBV4-3 and TRBJ1-2, with D maybe TRBD1 (5 bases). Germline CDR1 reads LGHNA; CDR2 reads YSLEER. CDR3 size: 12 residues. The V end was cut by 3 bases, the J end by 5 bases, with 7 bases between.

This clonotype has at least ten counts. The chain combines TRBV28 with TRBJ1-1; 9 nucleotides match TRBD1. CDR1 MDHEN and CDR2 SYDVKM come from the germline V gene. V lost 6 bases to trimming and J lost 7 bases; unmatched junction nucleotides: 3. This CDR3 is 12 amino acids long. DNA of the CDR3: TGTGCCAGCAGGGGACAGGGTGGTGAAGCTTTCTTT. Amino acid sequence: CASRGQGGEAFF.

This clonotype was detected many times. V is TRBV4-3 and J is TRBJ1-2, with unresolved D. The CDR3 has 13 residues. The ends were cut back, 0 bases at V and 8 bases at J, with 10 bases in the middle. CDR1 LGHNA and CDR2 YSLEER come from the germline V gene. CDR3 coding DNA: TGCGCCAGCAGCCAAGATATGAGTACCGGCTACACCTTC. Residues: CASSQDMSTGYTF.

The rearrangement joins TRBV4-1 to TRBJ1-2, with a weak D call TRBD1 (5 bases). With 3 bases removed from V and 3 bases from J, the gap between germline ends came to 14 bases. CDR3 length: 15 amino acids. Germline CDR1 reads MGHRA; CDR2 reads YSYEKL. This CDR3 reads CASSHPFRGYYGYTF. The CDR3, as DNA: TGCGCCAGCAGCCACCCGTTTAGGGGATACTATGGCTACACCTTC.

In its sample, this clonotype was seen a few times. The chain joins TRBV5-6 to TRBJ1-1; D is unclear. Looked up from germline, CDR1 is SGHDT and CDR2 is YYEEEE. V was pared by 0 bases and J by 6 bases, with 9 bases between. This CDR3 is built from 13 residues. CDR3 sequence: CASSLVGVSEAFF. The CDR3 bases are TGTGCCAGCAGCTTGGTTGGGGTTTCTGAAGCTTTCTTT.

This clonotype was counted ten times or more. The J gene is TRBJ2-3, the V gene TRBV25-1, with 7 bases lining up with TRBD2. Germline V gene sequence: CDR1 MGHDK, CDR2 SYGVNS. CDR3 size: 14 residues. V was pared by 9 bases and J by 1 base, with 7 bases of the junction left unmatched. DNA of the CDR3: TGTGCCAGTAACCTAGCGGCTGGCACAGATACGCAGTATTTT. It codes for CASNLAAGTDTQYF.

J is TRBJ2-4 and V is TRBV15, with D possibly TRBD2 on 6 matching bases. CDR1 is LNHNV and CDR2 is YYDKDF in the germline V gene (reference sequence). The CDR3 totals 16 residues. Deletions cut 0 bases from V and 3 bases from J, with 12 bases between. The CDR3 sequence: CATSRDREYGKNIQYF. DNA for the CDR3: TGTGCCACCAGCAGAGATCGGGAGTACGGCAAAAACATTCAGTACTTC.

This clonotype has more than one count but fewer than ten. The V and J genes are TRBV20-1 and TRBJ1-4; D gene ambiguous. Germline V CDR1 and CDR2: DFQATT, SNEGSKA (reference sequence). Trimming took off 1 base at V and 10 bases at J, with 16 bases between the two ends. The CDR3 has 14 residues. The CDR3 here is CSARVGQMYGKLFF. The CDR3 coding sequence is TGCAGTGCTAGAGTCGGGCAGATGTACGGAAAACTGTTTTTT.

At least ten counts were recorded for this clonotype. The CDR3 sequence is CASSHRVSGGTDTQYF. CDR3 DNA sequence: TGTGCCAGCAGCCATCGTGTTAGCGGAGGCACAGATACGCAGTATTTT. V and J are TRBV7-3 and TRBJ2-3; the D gene is possibly TRBD2 (6 bases). CDR3 length: 16 residues. Germline V gene lookup returns CDR1 SGHTA and CDR2 FQGTGA. The V and J ends lost 5 bases and 1 base respectively, with 16 bases between them. The whole variable domain, filled in from reference TRBV7-3 and TRBJ2-3, reads GAGVSQTPSNKVTEKGKYVELRCDPISGHTALYWYRQSLGQGPEFLIYFQGTGAADDSGLPNDRFFAVRPEGSVSTLKIQRTERGDSAVYLCASSHRVSGGTDTQYFGPGTRLTVL.

V usage is TRBV7-6 and J usage is TRBJ2-5, with D tentatively TRBD1 (7 bases). The J call is uncertain, as TRBJ2-1 better fits the DNA end. The CDR3 is 15 amino acids. Germline CDR1 reads SGHVS; CDR2 reads FNYEAQ. The DNA for the CDR3 is TGTGCCAGCAGGGGCGGGACAGCAGGAGGAGAGACCCAGTTCTTC. Protein: CASRGGTAGGETQFF.

This clonotype has a handful of counts. This chain links TRBV5-1 with TRBJ2-3, with 11 bases matching TRBD2. J lost 2 bases, V lost 4 bases, and 6 bases had no gene match. Germline V gene sequence: CDR1 SGHRS, CDR2 YFSETQ. The CDR3 extends over 16 amino acids. CDR3 in amino acids: CASSMGLADPTDTQYF. CDR3 bases: TGCGCCAGCAGCATGGGACTAGCGGACCCCACAGATACGCAGTATTTT.